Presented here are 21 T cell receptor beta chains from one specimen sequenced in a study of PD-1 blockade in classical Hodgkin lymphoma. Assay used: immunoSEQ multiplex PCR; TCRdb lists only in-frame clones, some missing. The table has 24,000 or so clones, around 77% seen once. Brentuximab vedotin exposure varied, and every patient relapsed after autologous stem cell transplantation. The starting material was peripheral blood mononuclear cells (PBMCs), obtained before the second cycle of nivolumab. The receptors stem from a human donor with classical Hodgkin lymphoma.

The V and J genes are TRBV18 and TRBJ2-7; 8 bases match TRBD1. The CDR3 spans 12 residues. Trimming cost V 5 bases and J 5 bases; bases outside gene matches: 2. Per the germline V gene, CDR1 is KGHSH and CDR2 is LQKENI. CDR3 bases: TGTGCCAGCTCAAGACAGGGGAACGAGCAGTACGTC. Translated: CASSRQGNEQYV.

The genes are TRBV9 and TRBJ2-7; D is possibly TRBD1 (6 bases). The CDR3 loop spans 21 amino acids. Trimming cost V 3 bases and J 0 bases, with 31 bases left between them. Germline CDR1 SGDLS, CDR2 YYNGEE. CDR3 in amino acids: CASSATANIISTGVYSYEQYV. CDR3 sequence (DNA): TGTGCCAGCAGCGCCACCGCGAATATCATCTCGACAGGCGTATACTCCTACGAGCAGTACGTC.

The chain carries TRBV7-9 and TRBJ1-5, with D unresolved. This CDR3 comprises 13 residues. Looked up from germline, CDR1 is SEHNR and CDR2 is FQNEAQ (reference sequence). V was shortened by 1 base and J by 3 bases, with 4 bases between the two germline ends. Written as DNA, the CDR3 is TGTGCCAGCAGCTTAGACCACAATCAGCCCCAGCATTTT. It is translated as CASSLDHNQPQHF.

Here the CDR3 DNA reads TGTGCCAGCAGCCGAAATCAAGGAAGTTCACCCCTCCACTTT. It encodes CASSRNQGSSPLHF. The chain recombines TRBV6-5 with TRBJ1-6, with unresolved D. The V and J ends lost 6 bases and 9 bases respectively, with 15 bases between them. CDR3 length: 14 residues. Germline values: CDR1 MNHEY, CDR2 SVGAGI.

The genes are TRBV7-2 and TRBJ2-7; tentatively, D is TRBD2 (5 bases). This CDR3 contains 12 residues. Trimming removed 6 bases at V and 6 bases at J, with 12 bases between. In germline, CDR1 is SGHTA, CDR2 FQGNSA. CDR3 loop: CASSYGVFEQYF. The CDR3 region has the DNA TGTGCCAGCAGTTACGGGGTTTTCGAGCAGTACTTC.

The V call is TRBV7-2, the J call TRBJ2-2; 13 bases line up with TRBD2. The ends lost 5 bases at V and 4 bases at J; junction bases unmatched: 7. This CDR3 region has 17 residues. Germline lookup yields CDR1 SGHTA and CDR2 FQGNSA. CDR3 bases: TGTGCCAGCAGCCCGGGACTAGCGGGATTGATCACCGGGGAGCTGTTTTTT. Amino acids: CASSPGLAGLITGELFF.

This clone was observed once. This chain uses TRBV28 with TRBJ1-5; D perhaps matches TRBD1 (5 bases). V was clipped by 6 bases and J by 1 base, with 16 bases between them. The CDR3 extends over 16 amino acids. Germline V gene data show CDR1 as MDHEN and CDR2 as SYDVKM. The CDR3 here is CASRTAHATSNQPQHF. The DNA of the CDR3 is TGTGCCAGCAGGACAGCCCACGCAACGAGCAATCAGCCCCAGCATTTT.

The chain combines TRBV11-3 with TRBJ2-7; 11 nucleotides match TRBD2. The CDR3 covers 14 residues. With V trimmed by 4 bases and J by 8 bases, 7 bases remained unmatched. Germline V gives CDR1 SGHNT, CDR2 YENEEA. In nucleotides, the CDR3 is TGTGCCAGCAGCTCACTAGCGGGGGTGCTCCAGCAGTACGTC. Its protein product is CASSSLAGVLQQYV.

In DNA form, the CDR3 reads TGTGCCAGTAGTATTGGCAGGGGCCGAGGCTATGGCTACACCTTC. This gives the protein CASSIGRGRGYGYTF. The rearrangement joins TRBV19 to TRBJ1-2; D possibly corresponds to TRBD1 (6 bases). V lost 3 bases and J lost 4, with 15 bases in between. CDR3 length equals 15 residues. The germline gives CDR1 LNHDA, CDR2 SQIVND (reference sequence). Combining the CDR3 with reference TRBV19 and TRBJ1-2 gives the whole variable domain DGGITQSPKYLFRKEGQNVTLSCEQNLNHDAMYWYRQDPGQGLRLIYYSQIVNDFQKGDIAEGYSVSREKKESFPLTVTSAQKNPTAFYLCASSIGRGRGYGYTFGSGTRLTVV.

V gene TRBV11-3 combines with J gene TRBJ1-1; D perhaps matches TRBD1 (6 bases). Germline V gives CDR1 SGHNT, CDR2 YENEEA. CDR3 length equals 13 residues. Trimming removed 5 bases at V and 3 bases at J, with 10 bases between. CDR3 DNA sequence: TGTGCCAGCAGCGCTTCAGGGGACACTGAAGCTTTCTTT. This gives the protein CASSASGDTEAFF.

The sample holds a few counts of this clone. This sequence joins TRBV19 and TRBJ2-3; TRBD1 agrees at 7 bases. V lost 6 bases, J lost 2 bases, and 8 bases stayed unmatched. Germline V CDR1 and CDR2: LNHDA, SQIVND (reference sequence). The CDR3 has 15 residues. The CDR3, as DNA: TGTGCCAGTAGGACCGGGACAGCTCCCACAGATACGCAGTATTTT. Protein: CASRTGTAPTDTQYF.

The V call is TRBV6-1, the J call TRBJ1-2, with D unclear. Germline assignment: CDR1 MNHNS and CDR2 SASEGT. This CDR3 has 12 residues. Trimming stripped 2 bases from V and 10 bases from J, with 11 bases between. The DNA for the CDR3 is TGTGCCAGCAGTGAATACAGCTTCCTCTACACCTTC. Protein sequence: CASSEYSFLYTF.

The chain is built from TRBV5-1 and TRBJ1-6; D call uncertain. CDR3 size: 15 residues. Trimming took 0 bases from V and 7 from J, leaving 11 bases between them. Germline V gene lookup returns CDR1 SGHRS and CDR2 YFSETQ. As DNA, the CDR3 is TGCGCCAGCAGCTTGGGCGCCGGACCCAATTCACCCCTCCACTTT. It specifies CASSLGAGPNSPLHF. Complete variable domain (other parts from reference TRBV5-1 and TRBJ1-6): KAGVTQTPRYLIKTRGQQVTLSCSPISGHRSVSWYQQTPGQGLQFLFEYFSETQRNKGNFPGRFSGRQFSNSRSEMNVSTLELGDSALYLCASSLGAGPNSPLHFGNGTRLTVT.

CDR3 residues: CASSYSLAESTDTQYF. The CDR3 nucleotides read TGTGCCAGCAGTTACTCGCTAGCGGAGAGCACAGATACGCAGTATTTT. This chain links TRBV6-5 with TRBJ2-3; 7 bases map to TRBD2. The CDR3 loop spans 16 amino acids. Per germline, CDR1 MNHEY and CDR2 SVGAGI. V gave up 0 bases and J gave up 0 bases; unmatched junction bases: 3.

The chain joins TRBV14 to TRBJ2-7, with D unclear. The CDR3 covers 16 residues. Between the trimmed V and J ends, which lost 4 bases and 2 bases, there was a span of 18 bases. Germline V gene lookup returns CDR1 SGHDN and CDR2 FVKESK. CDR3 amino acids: CASSLDPGQPPYEQYF. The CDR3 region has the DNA TGTGCCAGCAGCCTCGACCCCGGGCAGCCACCCTACGAGCAGTACTTC.

The CDR3 reads CASSVQGPNSPLHF. The CDR3 DNA reads as TGTGCCAGCAGCGTACAGGGCCCGAATTCACCCCTCCACTTT. The gene calls are TRBV7-9 and TRBJ1-6; TRBD1 is a possible D gene (6 bases). V was clipped by 5 bases and J by 7 bases, with 12 bases between them. The germline gives CDR1 SEHNR, CDR2 FQNEAQ (reference sequence). The CDR3 loop spans 14 amino acids.

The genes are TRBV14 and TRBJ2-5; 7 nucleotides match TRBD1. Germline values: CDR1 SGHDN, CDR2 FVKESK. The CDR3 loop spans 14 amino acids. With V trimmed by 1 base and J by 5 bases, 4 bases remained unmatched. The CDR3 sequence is CASSQGQTGETQYF. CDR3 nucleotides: TGTGCCAGCAGCCAAGGACAGACAGGGGAGACCCAGTACTTC. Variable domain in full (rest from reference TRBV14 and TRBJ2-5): EAGVTQFPSHSVIEKGQTVTLRCDPISGHDNLYWYRRVMGKEIKFLLHFVKESKQDESGMPNNRFLAERTGGTYSTLKVQPAELEDSGVYFCASSQGQTGETQYFGPGTRLLVL.

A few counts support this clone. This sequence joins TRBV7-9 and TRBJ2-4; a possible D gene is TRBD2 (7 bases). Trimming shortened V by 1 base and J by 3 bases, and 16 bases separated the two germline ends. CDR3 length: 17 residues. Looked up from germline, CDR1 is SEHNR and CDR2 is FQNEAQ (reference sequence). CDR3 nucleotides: TGTGCCAGCAGCTTAGGGTTGGGAGGGGGAGGCAAAAACATTCAGTACTTC. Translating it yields CASSLGLGGGGKNIQYF.

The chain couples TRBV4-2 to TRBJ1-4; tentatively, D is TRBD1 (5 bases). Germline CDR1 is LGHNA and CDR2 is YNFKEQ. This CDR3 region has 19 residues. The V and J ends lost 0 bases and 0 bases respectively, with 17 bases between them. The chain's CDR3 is CASSQDWGGGTATNEKLFF. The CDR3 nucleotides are TGTGCCAGCAGCCAAGACTGGGGGGGTGGGACTGCAACTAATGAAAAACTGTTTTTT.

CDR3 sequence (DNA): TGTGCCAGCAGCTTAGGAGGGGGCTATGGCTACACCTTC. It is translated as CASSLGGGYGYTF. J is TRBJ1-2 and V is TRBV7-6; perhaps TRBD1 as D (6 bases). Germline CDR1 SGHVS, CDR2 FNYEAQ. Trimming cost V 1 base and J 4 bases, with 7 bases left between them. The CDR3 sequence is 13 residues long.

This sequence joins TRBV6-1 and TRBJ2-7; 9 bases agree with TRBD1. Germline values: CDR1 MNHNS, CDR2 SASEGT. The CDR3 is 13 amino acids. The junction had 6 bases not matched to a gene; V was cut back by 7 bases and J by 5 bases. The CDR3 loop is CASTGTGRHEQYF. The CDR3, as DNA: TGTGCCAGCACCGGGACAGGGCGCCACGAGCAGTACTTC.